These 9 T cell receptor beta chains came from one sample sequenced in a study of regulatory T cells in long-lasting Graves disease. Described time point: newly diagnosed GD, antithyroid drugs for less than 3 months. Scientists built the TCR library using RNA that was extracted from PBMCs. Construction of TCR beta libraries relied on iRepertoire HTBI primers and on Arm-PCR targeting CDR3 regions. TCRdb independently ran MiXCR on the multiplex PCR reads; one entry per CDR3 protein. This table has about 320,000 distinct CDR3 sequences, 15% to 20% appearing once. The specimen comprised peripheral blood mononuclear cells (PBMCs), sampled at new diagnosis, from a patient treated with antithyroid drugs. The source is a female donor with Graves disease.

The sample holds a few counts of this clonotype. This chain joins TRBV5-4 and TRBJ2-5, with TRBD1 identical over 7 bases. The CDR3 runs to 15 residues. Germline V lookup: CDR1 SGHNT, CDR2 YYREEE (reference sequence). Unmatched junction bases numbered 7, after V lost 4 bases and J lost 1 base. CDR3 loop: CASSQLTGPQETQYF. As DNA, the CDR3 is TGTGCCAGCAGCCAACTGACAGGGCCCCAAGAGACCCAGTACTTC.

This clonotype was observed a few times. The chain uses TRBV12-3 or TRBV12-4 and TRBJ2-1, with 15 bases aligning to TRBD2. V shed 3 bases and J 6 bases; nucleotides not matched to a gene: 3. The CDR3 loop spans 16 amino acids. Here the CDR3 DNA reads TGTGCCAGCAGTTTGGAGGGACTAGCGGGAGGCAATGAGCAGTTCTTC. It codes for CASSLEGLAGGNEQFF.

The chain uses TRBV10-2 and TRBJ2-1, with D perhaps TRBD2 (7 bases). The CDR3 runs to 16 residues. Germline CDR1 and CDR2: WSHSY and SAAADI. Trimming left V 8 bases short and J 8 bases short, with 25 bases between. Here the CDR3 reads CASSERGASWGDEQFF. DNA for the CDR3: TGCGCCAGCTCTGAACGGGGGGCTAGTTGGGGGGATGAGCAGTTCTTC.

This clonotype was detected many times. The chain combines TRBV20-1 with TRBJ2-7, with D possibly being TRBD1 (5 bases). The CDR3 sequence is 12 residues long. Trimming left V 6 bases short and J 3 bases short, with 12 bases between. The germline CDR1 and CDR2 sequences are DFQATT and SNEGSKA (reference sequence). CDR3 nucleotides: TGCAGTGCAAAAAGTAGGGGCTACGAGCAGTACTTC. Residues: CSAKSRGYEQYF.

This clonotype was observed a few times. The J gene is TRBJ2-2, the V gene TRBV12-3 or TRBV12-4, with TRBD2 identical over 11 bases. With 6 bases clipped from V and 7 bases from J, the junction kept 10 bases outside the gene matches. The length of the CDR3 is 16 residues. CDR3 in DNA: TGTGCCAGCAGCCCTACTAGCGGGAGTGTTGTCGGGGAGCTGTTTTTT. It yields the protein CASSPTSGSVVGELFF.

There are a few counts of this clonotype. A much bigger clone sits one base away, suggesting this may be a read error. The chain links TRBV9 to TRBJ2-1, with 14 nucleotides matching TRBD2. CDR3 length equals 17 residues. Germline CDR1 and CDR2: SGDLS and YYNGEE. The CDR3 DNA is TGTGCCTGCAGCGTAGGACTAGCGGGAGGCTCGTACAATGAGCAGTTCTTC. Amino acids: CACSVGLAGGSYNEQFF.

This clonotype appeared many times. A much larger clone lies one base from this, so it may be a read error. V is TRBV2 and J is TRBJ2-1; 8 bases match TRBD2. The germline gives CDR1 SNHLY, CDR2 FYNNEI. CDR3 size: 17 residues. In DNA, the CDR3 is TGTGCCAGCAGTCACCAGGGAGGCGGGAGGCGACGGGATGAGCGGTTCTTC. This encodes CASSHQGGGRRRDERFF.

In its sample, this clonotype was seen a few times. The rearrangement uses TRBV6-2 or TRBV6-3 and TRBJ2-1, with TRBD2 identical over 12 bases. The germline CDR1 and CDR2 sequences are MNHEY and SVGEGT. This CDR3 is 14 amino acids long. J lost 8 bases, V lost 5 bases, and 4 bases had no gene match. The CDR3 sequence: CASSELAGGDEQFF. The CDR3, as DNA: TGTGCCAGCAGTGAACTAGCGGGGGGTGATGAGCAGTTCTTC.

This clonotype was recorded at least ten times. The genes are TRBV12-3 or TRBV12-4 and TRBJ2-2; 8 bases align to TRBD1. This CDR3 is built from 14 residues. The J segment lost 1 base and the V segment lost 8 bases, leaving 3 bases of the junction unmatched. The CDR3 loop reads CASRTGLNTGELFF. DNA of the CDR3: TGTGCCAGCCGGACAGGGCTGAACACCGGGGAGCTGTTTTTT.